This TCR beta chain appears in the sequencing data of a study of cytomegalovirus exposure and HLA in healthy donors. Study results and caveats: Confirmation was obtained in vitro that a few CMV-associated chains are specific for CMV antigens. A later analysis linked a missense variant in DCLRE1C to the trimming of TCR beta V and J genes.

V lost 3 bases and J 0 bases, leaving 19 bases between the germline ends. This CDR3 has 18 residues. Germline CDR1 and CDR2: SGHTA and FQGTGA. PCR involved 60 Vbeta and 13 Jbeta primers. Sequencing was performed with immunoSEQ multiplex PCR; in TCRdb, only in-frame clones are kept and a portion is missing. The sample has roughly 160,000 clones; 75% to 90% are singletons. To note about this clone: Its antigen is not known.

The chain is built from TRBV7-3 and TRBJ2-3, with D possibly TRBD2 on 6 matching bases. The sample comprised PBMCs. This TCR came from a boy aged 2-15 years in good health and CMV-seronegative. CDR3: CASSLYGALAGSTDTQYF. CDR3 nucleotides: TGTGCCAGCAGCTTGTACGGGGCACTAGCTGGTAGCACAGATACGCAGTATTTT. Complete variable domain (other parts from reference TRBV7-3 and TRBJ2-3): GAGVSQTPSNKVTEKGKYVELRCDPISGHTALYWYRQSLGQGPEFLIYFQGTGAADDSGLPNDRFFAVRPEGSVSTLKIQRTERGDSAVYLCASSLYGALAGSTDTQYFGPGTRLTVL.